The 14 T cell receptor beta chains below all came from one sample that was sequenced in a study of T cell repertoires in cytomegalovirus infection. One entry per CDR3 protein, called by TCRdb with MiXCR from the reads. The table shows some 680,000 distinct CDR3 sequences, with 35% occurring only once. The sample taken for sequencing was PBMCs. The receptor source for this set is a human donor in good health (CMV status not recorded). Some clones in this sample may be carry-over from other donors' samples.

This clonotype came up a few times. The chain recombines TRBV5-5 with TRBJ2-2, with D perhaps matching TRBD2 (6 bases). Germline loops: CDR1 SGHKS, CDR2 YYEKEE (reference sequence). Trimming took 7 bases from V and 1 from J, leaving 17 bases between them. The CDR3 runs to 16 residues. The CDR3 DNA follows: TGTGCCAGCTCTCCACCTCTAGCGCTGAACACCGGGGAGCTGTTTTTT. Translated: CASSPPLALNTGELFF.

This clonotype was detected a few times. An end of the junction differs from the germline gene, which may be a read error. The chain links TRBV12-3 or TRBV12-4 to TRBJ2-7; perhaps TRBD1 as D (5 bases). The CDR3 consists of 12 residues. The chain's CDR3 is CASSLARRQRNF. CDR3 nucleotides: TGTGCCAGCAGTTTAGCGAGAAGACAGAGAAACTTC.

As regards this clonotype: A read error may explain this, as a much larger clone is one base away. V usage is TRBV7-6 and J usage is TRBJ1-2; no clear D gene. Germline assignment: CDR1 SGHVS and CDR2 FNYEAQ. V was shortened by 1 base and J by 1 base, with 10 bases between the two germline ends. CDR3 size: 15 residues. The CDR3 loop is CASSLGPSNNYGYTF. CDR3 in DNA: TGTGCCAGCAGCTTAGGGCCATCTAATAACTATGGCTACACCTTC.

This chain links TRBV7-3 with TRBJ2-7, with D tentatively TRBD2 (6 bases). The germline CDR1 and CDR2 sequences are SGHTA and FQGTGA. This CDR3 contains 14 residues. V dropped 1 base and J dropped 6 bases, with 13 bases sitting between them. The CDR3 sequence is CASSLIGGGGEQYF. The CDR3 DNA is TGTGCCAGCAGCTTAATCGGGGGAGGTGGCGAGCAGTACTTC.

The CDR3 DNA is TGTGCCAGCAGCGCCCCGGGACAGAGGAACACTGAAGCTTTCTTT. It codes for CASSAPGQRNTEAFF. The genes are TRBV7-4 and TRBJ1-1; 7 bases fit TRBD1. CDR3 length equals 15 residues. CDR1 and CDR2 from the germline V gene are SGHVT and SQSDAQ. Germline trimming cut 5 bases from V and 1 base from J; bases unmatched to any gene: 7.

A few counts support this clonotype. The chain is built from TRBV27 and TRBJ2-1; 7 nucleotides line up with TRBD2. The V segment lost 5 bases and the J segment 8 bases; nucleotides outside the gene matches: 9. Germline-derived CDR1 and CDR2 are MNHEY and SMNVEV (reference sequence). This CDR3 is 14 amino acids long. CDR3 protein: CASSIRTSRDEQFF. The CDR3 DNA reads TGTGCCAGCAGTATTAGGACTAGTCGCGATGAGCAGTTCTTC.

The chain has TRBV4-1 and TRBJ2-2; TRBD1 aligns across 7 bases. This CDR3 has 17 amino acids. Germline CDR1 reads MGHRA; CDR2 reads YSYEKL. V lost 4 bases, J lost 5 bases, and 13 bases stayed unmatched. The CDR3 region is CASSLLPRGRGTGELFF. The CDR3 nucleotides read TGCGCCAGCAGCCTGCTACCAAGGGGGCGAGGAACCGGGGAGCTGTTTTTT.

This chain joins TRBV27 and TRBJ2-1; D gene unclear. Germline V lookup: CDR1 MNHEY, CDR2 SMNVEV (reference sequence). This CDR3 comprises 13 residues. V shed 3 bases and J shed 9 bases, with 12 bases lying between them. The CDR3 DNA reads TGTGCCAGCAGTTTGGGTTGGAAGACTGAGCAGTTCTTC. Its translation: CASSLGWKTEQFF.

The J gene is TRBJ1-3, the V gene TRBV5-1; D gene unclear. Germline V gene data show CDR1 as SGHRS and CDR2 as YFSETQ. The CDR3 has 14 residues. V dropped 3 bases and J dropped 2 bases, with 9 bases sitting between them. The DNA of the CDR3 is TGCGCCAGCAGCTCGGTCGGGGCTGGAAACACCATATATTTT. It is translated as CASSSVGAGNTIYF.

V is TRBV10-3 and J is TRBJ1-4; no clear D gene. Looked up from germline, CDR1 is ENHRY and CDR2 is SYGVKD. CDR3 size: 16 residues. Trimming stripped 0 bases from V and 0 bases from J, with 8 bases between. The CDR3 DNA is TGTGCCATCAGTGAGTCTAGGAGGGCAACTAATGAAAAACTGTTTTTT. Translation gives CAISESRRATNEKLFF.

A few counts support this clonotype. V usage is TRBV5-1 and J usage is TRBJ2-3, with 11 bases that match TRBD1. In germline, CDR1 is SGHRS, CDR2 YFSETQ. This CDR3 is built from 17 residues. The V gene end was trimmed by 0 bases and the J gene end by 6 bases; junction bases not matched to a gene: 9. This CDR3 is CASSLAVSGQGADTQYF. CDR3 nucleotides: TGCGCCAGCAGCTTGGCCGTGTCTGGACAGGGGGCCGATACGCAGTATTTT. Full variable domain (missing parts from reference TRBV5-1 and TRBJ2-3): KAGVTQTPRYLIKTRGQQVTLSCSPISGHRSVSWYQQTPGQGLQFLFEYFSETQRNKGNFPGRFSGRQFSNSRSEMNVSTLELGDSALYLCASSLAVSGQGADTQYFGPGTRLTVL.

This chain uses TRBV7-9 with TRBJ1-4, with a possible D match to TRBD1 (5 bases). Trimming took 3 bases from V and 1 from J, leaving 12 bases between them. Looked up from germline, CDR1 is SEHNR and CDR2 is FQNEAQ (reference sequence). This CDR3 spans 16 amino acids. CDR3 sequence: CASSLASGGTNEKLFF. CDR3 DNA sequence: TGTGCCAGCAGCTTGGCGTCGGGGGGAACTAATGAAAAACTGTTTTTT.

This clonotype was detected only once. The conserved final phenylalanine or tryptophan is absent from the CDR3, which likely points to a read error. The limits of the CDR3 on the DNA are not certain, so only TCRdb's listed CDR3 is given. The chain uses TRBV7-2 and TRBJ2-1. Germline-derived CDR1 and CDR2 are SGHTA and FQGNSA. The CDR3 is 12 residues long, counting both termini. CDR3 protein: CASSRSDNEHFV.

This clonotype has at least ten counts. V is TRBV7-8 and J is TRBJ1-2; tentative D call: TRBD1 (6 bases). V lost 2 bases to trimming and J lost 0 bases, with 10 bases between them. CDR1 and CDR2 (germline): SGHVS, FQNEAQ. This CDR3 spans 15 amino acids. The CDR3 reads CASSLKGVSNYGYTF. The CDR3 DNA is TGTGCCAGCAGCTTAAAGGGGGTTTCTAACTATGGCTACACCTTC.